Given below is one T cell receptor beta chain in context. Its antigen is as yet unknown. The sample belongs to a study of OX40 agonist ivuxolimab in advanced cancers. Turning to the study itself: Ivuxolimab doses were 0.01, 0.1, 0.3, 1.5, 3 or 10 mg/kg every 2 weeks. Points from the study as a whole: Mean expanded clone counts were higher in CD8+ than CD4+ T cells.

CDR1 is MNHEY and CDR2 is SVGAGI in the germline V gene. CDR3 length equals 14 residues. The V and J ends lost 6 bases and 8 bases respectively, with 19 bases between them. Data came from immunoSEQ multiplex PCR; TCRdb stores just in-frame clones and leaves some out. Of tens of thousands of clones listed, around 80% are singletons. The chain joins TRBV6-5 to TRBJ1-1; tentative D call: TRBD1 (5 bases). The sample consisted of CD4+ or CD8+ T cells sorted from blood, taken in a trial of the OX40 agonist ivuxolimab. The sequence was obtained from an adult with an advanced solid tumor such as melanoma, head and neck, liver or kidney cancer. The CDR3 DNA is TGTGCCAGCAGAGGACAAGGGAGTGGCGGAGAAGCTTTCTTT. Translation gives CASRGQGSGGEAFF.